This TCR beta chain derives from a study of beta chain features in type 1 diabetes. V gave up 0 bases and J gave up 3 bases, with 15 bases separating them. CDR1 is LGHNA and CDR2 is YSLEER in the germline V gene. The CDR3 contains 16 residues. The entirety of the isolated RNA underwent reverse transcription, so expressed TCRB transcripts were sequenced. Profiling relied on immunoSEQ multiplex PCR, and the TCRdb table lists in-frame clones only, not all of them. The sample holds under 450,000 clones, approximately 13% seen once. Via the markers CD45RO/CCR7/CD25/CD127/CD95/CD27, stem cell-like memory, regulatory, central memory and naive CD4+ cells were sorted.

This clonotype was sampled from a man younger than 40 in good health. The sample comprised naive CD4+ T cells from blood. The V gene is TRBV4-3, the J gene TRBJ2-7; possibly TRBD2 for D (7 bases). Here the CDR3 reads CASSQEGGAAYYEQYF. The CDR3 DNA follows: TGCGCCAGCAGCCAAGAAGGGGGGGCTGCTTACTACGAGCAGTACTTC.